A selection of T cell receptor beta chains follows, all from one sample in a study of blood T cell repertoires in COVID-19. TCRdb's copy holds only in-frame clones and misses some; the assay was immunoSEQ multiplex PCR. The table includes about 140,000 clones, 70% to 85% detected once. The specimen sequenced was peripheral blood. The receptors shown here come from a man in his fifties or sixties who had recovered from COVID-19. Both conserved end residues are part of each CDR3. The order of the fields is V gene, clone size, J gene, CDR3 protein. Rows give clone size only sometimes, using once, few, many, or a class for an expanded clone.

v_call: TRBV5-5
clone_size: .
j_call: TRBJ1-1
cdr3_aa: CASSLTGSSEAFF

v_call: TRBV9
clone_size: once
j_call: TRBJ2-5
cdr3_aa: CASSVYRIQETQYF

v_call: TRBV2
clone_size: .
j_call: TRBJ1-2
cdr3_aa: CASSRDRGVHGYTF

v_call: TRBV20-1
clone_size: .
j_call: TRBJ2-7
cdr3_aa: CSASHGTAYYEQYF

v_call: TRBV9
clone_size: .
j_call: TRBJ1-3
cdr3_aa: CASSERQGSGNTIYF

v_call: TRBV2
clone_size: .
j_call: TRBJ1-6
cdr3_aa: CASSRPTVPLHF

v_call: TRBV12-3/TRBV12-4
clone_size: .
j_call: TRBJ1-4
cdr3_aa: CASSQTGIGKLFF

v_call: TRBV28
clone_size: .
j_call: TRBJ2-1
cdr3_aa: CASREPGQYYNEQFF

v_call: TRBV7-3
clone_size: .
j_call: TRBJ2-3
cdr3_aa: CASSLKTSVNTDTQYF

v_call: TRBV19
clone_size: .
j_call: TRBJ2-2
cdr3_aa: CASSLWGGGELFF

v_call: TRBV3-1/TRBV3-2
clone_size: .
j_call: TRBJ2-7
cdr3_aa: CASSQSWTGEQYF

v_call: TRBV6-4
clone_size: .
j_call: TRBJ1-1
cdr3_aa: CASSPSGRADTEAFF

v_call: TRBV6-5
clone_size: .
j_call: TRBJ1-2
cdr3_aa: CASRPDRGSEGYTF

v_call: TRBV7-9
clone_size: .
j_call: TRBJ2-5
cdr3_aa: CASSLTSGGQETQYF

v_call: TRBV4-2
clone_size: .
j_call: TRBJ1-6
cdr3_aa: CASSQDQSDSLLPLHF

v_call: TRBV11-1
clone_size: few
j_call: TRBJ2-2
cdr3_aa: CASSLEASDGELFF

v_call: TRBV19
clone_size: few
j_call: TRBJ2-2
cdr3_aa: CASIQGTNTGELFF

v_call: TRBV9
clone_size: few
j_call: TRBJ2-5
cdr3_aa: CASSPRTSEGETQYF

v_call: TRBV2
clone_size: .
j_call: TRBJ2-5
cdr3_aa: CASSAPETQYF

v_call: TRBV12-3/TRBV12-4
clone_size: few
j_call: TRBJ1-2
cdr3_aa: CASRSTARTSF

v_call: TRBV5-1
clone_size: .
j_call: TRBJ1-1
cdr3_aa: CASSIGTAGTEAFF

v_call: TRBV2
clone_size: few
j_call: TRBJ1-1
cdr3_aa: CASRAGGTEAFF

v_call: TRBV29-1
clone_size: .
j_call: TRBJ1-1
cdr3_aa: CSANRGMNTEAFF

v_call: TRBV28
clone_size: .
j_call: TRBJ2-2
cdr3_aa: CASSPAGDTGELFF

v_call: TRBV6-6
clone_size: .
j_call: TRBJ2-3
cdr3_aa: CASSPGLTTDTQYF

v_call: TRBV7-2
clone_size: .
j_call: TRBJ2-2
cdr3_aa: CASSLVAGNTGELFF

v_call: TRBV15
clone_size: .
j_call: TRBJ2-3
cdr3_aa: CATSYPGGPNTDTQYF

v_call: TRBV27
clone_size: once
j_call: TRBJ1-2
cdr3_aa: CASALGQGAYTF

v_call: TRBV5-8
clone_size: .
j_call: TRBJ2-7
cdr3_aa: CASSFQGASYEQYF

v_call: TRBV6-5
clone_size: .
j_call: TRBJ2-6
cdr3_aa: CASRTGYSGANVLTF

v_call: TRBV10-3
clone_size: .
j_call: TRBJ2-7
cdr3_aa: CAIRTGGGYEQYF

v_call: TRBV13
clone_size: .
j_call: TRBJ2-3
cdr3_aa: CASSFSASQGADTQYF

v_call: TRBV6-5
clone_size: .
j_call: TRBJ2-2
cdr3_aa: CASSYRGTGELFF

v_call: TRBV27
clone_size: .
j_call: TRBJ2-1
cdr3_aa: CASKLAGVYNEQFF

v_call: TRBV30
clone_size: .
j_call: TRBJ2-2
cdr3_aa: CAWDSMTVWAGELFF

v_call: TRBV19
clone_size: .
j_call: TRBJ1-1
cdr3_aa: CASRHRGKNTEAFF

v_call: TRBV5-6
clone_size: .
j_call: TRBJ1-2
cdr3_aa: CASSPAQGSYGYTF

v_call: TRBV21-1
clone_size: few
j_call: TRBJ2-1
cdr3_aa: CASSGSSYNEQFF

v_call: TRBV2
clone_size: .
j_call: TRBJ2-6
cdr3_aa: CATSYSGANVLTF

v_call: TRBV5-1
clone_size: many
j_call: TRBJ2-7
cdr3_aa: CASSPGQGSYEQYF

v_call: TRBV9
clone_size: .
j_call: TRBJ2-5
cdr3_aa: CASSVNTEETQYF

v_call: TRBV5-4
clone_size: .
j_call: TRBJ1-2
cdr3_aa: CASSPGQSRSGYTF

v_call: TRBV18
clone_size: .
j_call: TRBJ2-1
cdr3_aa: CASSPPLLGLALPNEQFF

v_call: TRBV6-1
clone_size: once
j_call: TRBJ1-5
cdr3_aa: CASSEARGNQPQHF

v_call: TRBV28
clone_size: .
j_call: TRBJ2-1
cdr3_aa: CASRPAGTGFNEQFF

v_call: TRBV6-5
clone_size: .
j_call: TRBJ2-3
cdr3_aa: CASSITGDRADTQYF

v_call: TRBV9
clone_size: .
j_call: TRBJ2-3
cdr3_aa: CASSLGRAADTQYF

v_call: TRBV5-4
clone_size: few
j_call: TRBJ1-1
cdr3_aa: CASSSRGRANTEAFF

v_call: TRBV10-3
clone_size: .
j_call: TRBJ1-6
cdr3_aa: CAISEGWRGARNSPLHF

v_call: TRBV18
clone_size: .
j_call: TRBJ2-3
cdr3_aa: CASSPYTDTQYF

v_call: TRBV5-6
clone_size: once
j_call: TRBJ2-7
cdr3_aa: CASSSSTGGAWGEQYF

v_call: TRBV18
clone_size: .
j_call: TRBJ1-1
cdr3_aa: CASSGGWRENTEAFF

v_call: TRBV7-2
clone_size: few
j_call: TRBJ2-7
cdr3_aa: CASSLFRTSNYEQYF

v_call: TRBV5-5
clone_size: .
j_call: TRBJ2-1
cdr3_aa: CASSLAGQEYNEQFF

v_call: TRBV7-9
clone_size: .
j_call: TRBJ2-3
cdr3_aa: CASSSSSGPHTDTQYF

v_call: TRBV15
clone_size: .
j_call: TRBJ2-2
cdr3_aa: CATSRDTTGTGELFF

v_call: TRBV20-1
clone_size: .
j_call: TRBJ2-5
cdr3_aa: CSAENEASQYF